The 27 T cell receptor beta chains in this list originate from one sample, sequenced in a study of shared clonotypes between healthy human individuals. Using immunoSEQ multiplex PCR, the repertoire was profiled, and TCRdb retains in-frame clones only, with some absent. The sample contains 600,000 to 750,000 clones, about two thirds of which appear only once. The sample was memory CD4+ T cells sorted from blood. Subset denoted: CD45RA-negative fraction. The receptors were gathered from a woman aged 25 to 39 in good health.

The chain recombines TRBV9 with TRBJ2-3; 8 nucleotides match TRBD1. V dropped 2 bases and J dropped 3; count of bases not matched to a gene: 8. This CDR3 region has 16 residues. Germline V CDR1 and CDR2: SGDLS, YYNGEE. This CDR3 reads CASSVSDRGETDTQYF. For the CDR3, the DNA is TGTGCCAGCAGCGTTTCAGACAGGGGAGAAACAGATACGCAGTATTTT. Based on the CDR3 plus reference TRBV9 and TRBJ2-3, the full variable domain is DSGVTQTPKHLITATGQRVTLRCSPRSGDLSVYWYQQSLDQGLQFLIQYYNGEERAKGNILERFSAQQFPDLHSELNLSSLELGDSALYFCASSVSDRGETDTQYFGPGTRLTVL.

The V gene is TRBV4-1, the J gene TRBJ1-5, with 8 bases identical to TRBD1. In germline, CDR1 is MGHRA, CDR2 YSYEKL. With V trimmed by 0 bases and J by 7 bases, 5 bases remained unmatched. The CDR3 runs 15 residues. CDR3: CASSQEQGTGQPQHF. CDR3 sequence (DNA): TGCGCCAGCAGCCAAGAACAGGGGACAGGACAGCCCCAGCATTTT.

This chain connects TRBV6-1 to TRBJ1-2, with 9 bases aligning to TRBD1. CDR1 is MNHNS, CDR2 SASEGT, per germline. V was clipped by 1 base and J by 9 bases; unmatched bases: 9. This CDR3 is built from 15 residues. The DNA of the CDR3 is TGTGCCAGCAGTGAAGAGTGGTGGACAGGGGTAAGCTACACCTTC. Translation: CASSEEWWTGVSYTF.

The V and J genes are TRBV28 and TRBJ1-5; D is undetermined. Germline lookup yields CDR1 MDHEN and CDR2 SYDVKM. V lost 6 bases to trimming and J lost 8 bases, with 17 bases between them. The CDR3 runs 14 residues. The CDR3 sequence: CASSSRRVEKPQHF. The CDR3 DNA reads TGTGCCAGCAGCTCAAGGAGGGTTGAGAAGCCCCAGCATTTT.

The J gene is TRBJ2-2, the V gene TRBV2; perhaps D is TRBD1 or TRBD2 (6 bases each). V gave up 3 bases and J gave up 3 bases, with 11 bases separating them. The CDR3 runs 15 residues. The germline gives CDR1 SNHLY, CDR2 FYNNEI. CDR3 amino acids: CASSDRGAHTGELFF. The CDR3 DNA is TGTGCCAGCAGTGATAGGGGGGCTCACACCGGGGAGCTGTTTTTT.

The chain couples TRBV11-2 to TRBJ2-7, with D perhaps matching TRBD1 (6 bases). Germline V gene lookup returns CDR1 SGHAT and CDR2 FQNNGV. The CDR3 spans 12 residues. Between the trimmed V and J ends, which lost 5 bases and 2 bases, there was a span of 7 bases. CDR3 amino acids: CASSRQAYEQYF. CDR3 nucleotide sequence: TGTGCCAGCAGCCGACAGGCCTACGAGCAGTACTTC.

The CDR3 nucleotides read TGTGCCAGCTCACCACCTTCAGGGGGCAATGAAAAACTGTTTTTT. Its translation: CASSPPSGGNEKLFF. The chain links TRBV18 to TRBJ1-4; 8 nucleotides align to TRBD1. The CDR3 sequence is 15 residues long. Germline trimming cut 0 bases from V and 5 bases from J; bases unmatched to any gene: 2. CDR1 is KGHSH, CDR2 LQKENI, per germline.

This sequence joins TRBV1 and TRBJ2-7; no DNA check was done on the table's D call, TRBD1. TRBV1 is designated a pseudogene. The CDR3 is made up of 12 amino acids. The CDR3 DNA is TGCACCACGCCTCGACATTCCTACGAGCAGTACTTC. It specifies CTTPRHSYEQYF.

This chain's CDR3 is CASSFAGDTQYF. The CDR3 bases are TGTGCCAGCAGTTTCGCTGGAGATACGCAGTATTTT. The chain uses TRBV27 and TRBJ2-3; the D is unclear. V lost 3 bases and J 5 bases, leaving 6 bases between the germline ends. In germline, CDR1 is MNHEY, CDR2 SMNVEV (reference sequence). The CDR3 has 12 residues.

V gene TRBV6-1 combines with J gene TRBJ2-5, with D possibly matching TRBD1 (6 bases). This CDR3 has 14 amino acids. V lost 1 base and J lost 5, with 11 bases in between. Germline V lookup: CDR1 MNHNS, CDR2 SASEGT. The DNA for the CDR3 is TGTGCCAGCAGTGAAGTGCAGGGGCCGGAGACCCAGTACTTC. Amino acids: CASSEVQGPETQYF.

This clone was seen only once. The chain couples TRBV18 to TRBJ1-1, with 12 positions matching TRBD1. Germline CDR1 and CDR2: KGHSH and LQKENI. V shed 5 bases and J 6 bases; nucleotides not matched to a gene: 13. There are 17 residues in the CDR3. CDR3 in amino acids: CASSENGGTGGLSEAFF. The CDR3 region has the DNA TGTGCCAGCTCAGAGAACGGCGGGACAGGGGGCCTCTCTGAAGCTTTCTTT.

This chain uses TRBV19 with TRBJ1-5; D is perhaps TRBD1 (6 bases). Trimming left V 3 bases short and J 7 bases short, with 19 bases between. The CDR3 runs 16 residues. Germline CDR1 and CDR2: LNHDA and SQIVND (reference sequence). The chain's CDR3 is CASSIAQGPRIQPQHF. DNA of the CDR3: TGTGCCAGTAGTATCGCACAGGGACCAAGGATCCAGCCCCAGCATTTT.

This clone has a handful of counts. The chain uses TRBV5-1 and TRBJ2-3; D remains ambiguous. This CDR3 region has 13 residues. Trimming shortened V by 3 bases and J by 2 bases, and 7 bases separated the two germline ends. Germline V gene sequence: CDR1 SGHRS, CDR2 YFSETQ. Written as DNA, the CDR3 is TGCGCCAGCAGCTCAGCTATCACAGATACGCAGTATTTT. Amino acid sequence: CASSSAITDTQYF.

This clone was picked up a small number of times. V usage is TRBV2 and J usage is TRBJ2-5; D unresolved. The CDR3 has 14 amino acids. Per germline, CDR1 SNHLY and CDR2 FYNNEI. The ends were cut back, 2 bases at V and 6 bases at J, with 13 bases in the middle. This chain's CDR3 is CASSELVGLQTQYF. DNA for the CDR3: TGTGCCAGCAGTGAATTAGTGGGATTGCAGACCCAGTACTTC.

This clone was found many times. The chain joins TRBV29-1 to TRBJ1-2; 7 bases are a match to TRBD1. The V and J ends lost 6 bases and 4 bases, in that order; junction bases with no gene match: 8. CDR3 length: 13 residues. Germline V lookup: CDR1 SQVTM, CDR2 ANQGSEA. Here the CDR3 reads CSVERAGGYGYTF. As DNA, the CDR3 is TGCAGCGTCGAACGGGCAGGGGGCTATGGCTACACCTTC.

This clone was picked up a small number of times. The chain uses TRBV11-2 and TRBJ2-7, with 7 nucleotides matching TRBD2. CDR1 is SGHAT, CDR2 FQNNGV, per germline. Trimming took 1 base from V and 6 from J; bases not matched to a gene: 12. CDR3 length: 16 amino acids. The CDR3 region is CASSLGGRAHFFEQYF. CDR3 DNA: TGTGCCAGCAGCTTAGGAGGGAGGGCCCATTTCTTCGAGCAGTACTTC.

This clone has just one count. The rearrangement joins TRBV7-3 to TRBJ2-5, with 14 bases matching TRBD2. This CDR3 comprises 15 residues. From germline, CDR1 is SGHTA and CDR2 FQGTGA. V gave up 5 bases and J gave up 4 bases; unmatched junction bases: 3. The CDR3 sequence: CASSKGLAGGETQYF. In nucleotides, the CDR3 is TGTGCCAGCAGCAAAGGACTAGCGGGAGGAGAGACCCAGTACTTC.

For the CDR3, the DNA is TGTGCCAGCAGCCTCCGGGACGGCCTCTCCTACGAGCAGTACTTC. Amino acids: CASSLRDGLSYEQYF. The chain has TRBV7-8 and TRBJ2-7; the D gene could be TRBD1 or TRBD2 (5 bases each). This CDR3 is built from 15 residues. V was cut by 5 bases and J by 0 bases, with 14 bases left in between. Germline lookup yields CDR1 SGHVS and CDR2 FQNEAQ.

The chain uses TRBV5-1 and TRBJ2-5, with unresolved D. The germline CDR1 and CDR2 sequences are SGHRS and YFSETQ. Deletions cut 4 bases from V and 5 bases from J, with 15 bases between. This CDR3 is 14 amino acids long. CDR3 amino acids: CASSPNPIGETQYF. In DNA, the CDR3 is TGCGCCAGCAGCCCTAACCCGATCGGGGAGACCCAGTACTTC.

The J gene is TRBJ1-4, the V gene TRBV25-1; no reliable D call. V was shortened by 10 bases and J by 2 bases, with 14 bases between the two germline ends. This CDR3 has 14 amino acids. The germline V gene has CDR1 MGHDK and CDR2 SYGVNS. CDR3 bases: TGTGCCACCACATTGTCGGGGACTAATGAAAAACTGTTTTTT. Its translation is CATTLSGTNEKLFF.

This chain connects TRBV7-2 to TRBJ1-2, with TRBD1 matching over 9 bases. V lost 4 bases to trimming and J lost 4 bases; unmatched junction nucleotides: 4. The CDR3 is 14 amino acids. Germline-derived CDR1 and CDR2 are SGHTA and FQGNSA. The CDR3 protein is CASSSQTGGYGYTF. CDR3 nucleotides: TGTGCCAGCAGCTCACAGACAGGGGGCTATGGCTACACCTTC.

V is TRBV10-2 and J is TRBJ2-1; 7 nucleotides agree with TRBD2. V gave up 0 bases and J gave up 9 bases; unmatched junction bases: 5. Germline V gives CDR1 WSHSY, CDR2 SAAADI. This CDR3 spans 14 amino acids. The CDR3 sequence: CASSESLTSSEQFF. The CDR3 DNA is TGCGCCAGCAGTGAGTCATTGACTAGCTCTGAGCAGTTCTTC.

The CDR3 nucleotides read TGTGCCAGCTCACGTACCAGGGAGGTTCGTTCATACGAGCAGTACTTC. Its translation: CASSRTREVRSYEQYF. The genes are TRBV18 and TRBJ2-7; a weak D match, TRBD2 (6 bases). This CDR3 spans 16 amino acids. The germline V gene has CDR1 KGHSH and CDR2 LQKENI. With 4 bases removed from V and 4 bases from J, the gap between germline ends came to 20 bases.

This clone was detected only a few times. The chain carries TRBV11-1 and TRBJ2-1; 8 bases are a match to TRBD2. This CDR3 contains 15 residues. Germline CDR1 and CDR2: SGHAT and FQDESV (reference sequence). V lost 5 bases to trimming and J lost 12 bases; unmatched junction nucleotides: 15. Here the CDR3 DNA reads TGTGCCAGCAGCCCATCACCAGTGAGCGGGACTAGGCAGTTCTTC. It is translated as CASSPSPVSGTRQFF. Filled out from reference TRBV11-1 and TRBJ2-1, the complete variable domain reads EAEVAQSPRYKITEKSQAVAFWCDPISGHATLYWYRQILGQGPELLVQFQDESVVDDSQLPKDRFSAERLKGVDSTLKIQPAELGDSAMYLCASSPSPVSGTRQFFGPGTRLTVL.

The rearrangement links TRBV2 to TRBJ2-3; TRBD2 is a possible D gene (6 bases). Germline-derived CDR1 and CDR2 are SNHLY and FYNNEI. The CDR3 sequence is 14 residues long. Between the trimmed V and J ends, which lost 11 bases and 3 bases, there was a span of 18 bases. The CDR3 sequence: CACSWGVETDTQYF. Written as DNA, the CDR3 is TGTGCCTGCTCTTGGGGGGTAGAAACAGATACGCAGTATTTT.

This rearrangement joins TRBV7-2 to TRBJ1-4; the D is unclear. The CDR3 has 16 residues. Per the germline V gene, CDR1 is SGHTA and CDR2 is FQGNSA. The germline V and J ends were trimmed by 4 bases and 0 bases, with 12 bases remaining between them. The CDR3 region is CASSSFSGTTNEKLFF. The CDR3 DNA reads TGTGCCAGCAGCTCCTTCAGCGGGACAACTAATGAAAAACTGTTTTTT.

The chain employs TRBV7-2 and TRBJ1-4, with D possibly matching TRBD1 (6 bases). Germline CDR1 SGHTA, CDR2 FQGNSA. V was pared by 2 bases and J by 9 bases, with 19 bases between. This CDR3 spans 16 amino acids. The CDR3 loop reads CASSLNNVQGRQKLFF. CDR3 coding DNA: TGTGCCAGCAGCTTAAATAATGTGCAGGGGAGGCAAAAACTGTTTTTT.